Listed below are T cell receptor beta chains from one sample, sequenced in a study of T cells in Graves' hyperthyroidism and ophthalmopathy. From the multiplex PCR reads, TCRdb called clonotypes with MiXCR, one entry per CDR3 protein. The sample lists around 400,000 distinct CDR3 sequences, just under 25% occurring once. The sample consisted of blood. The receptors derive from a man aged 45 to 65 with Graves' hyperthyroidism. Both conserved end residues are part of each CDR3. Fields, in order: clone size, J gene, CDR3 length, V gene, D gene, CDR3 DNA, CDR3 protein. A D gene is named only where the DNA matches it firmly. Expanded clones get a size class; other rows say once, few or many, or leave the size out.

clone_size: many
j_call: TRBJ2-7
cdr3_length: 14
v_call: TRBV7-9
d_call: TRBD2
cdr3_nt: TGTGCCAGCAGCTCCGGACTAGTTGGGTACGAGCAGTACTTC
cdr3_aa: CASSSGLVGYEQYF

clone_size: few
j_call: TRBJ2-3
cdr3_length: 15
v_call: TRBV29-1
d_call: TRBD2
cdr3_nt: TGCAGCAAAATAAGTAGCGGGGGAATGAGCGGTACGCAGTATTTT
cdr3_aa: CSKISSGGMSGTQYF

clone_size: -
j_call: TRBJ2-2
cdr3_length: 13
v_call: TRBV12-3/TRBV12-4
d_call: -
cdr3_nt: TGTGCCAGCAGTAAGTTAAACACCGGGGAGCTGTTTTTT
cdr3_aa: CASSKLNTGELFF

clone_size: -
j_call: TRBJ2-2
cdr3_length: 13
v_call: TRBV6-5
d_call: -
cdr3_nt: TGTGCCAGCAGTCACTCCGGACCTGGGGAGCTGTTTTTT
cdr3_aa: CASSHSGPGELFF

clone_size: -
j_call: TRBJ2-5
cdr3_length: 14
v_call: TRBV7-6
d_call: -
cdr3_nt: TGTGCCAGCAGCCGCCGGGTCAAGGGGGAGACCCAGTACTTC
cdr3_aa: CASSRRVKGETQYF

clone_size: few
j_call: TRBJ1-1
cdr3_length: 13
v_call: TRBV7-9
d_call: -
cdr3_nt: TGTGCCAGCAGCTCCGAGGAAGATACTGAAGCTTTCTTT
cdr3_aa: CASSSEEDTEAFF

clone_size: many
j_call: TRBJ2-5
cdr3_length: 14
v_call: TRBV3-1
d_call: TRBD1
cdr3_nt: TGTGCCAGCAGCCCAACAGGGGTTGAAGAGACCCAGTACTTC
cdr3_aa: CASSPTGVEETQYF

clone_size: few
j_call: TRBJ2-3
cdr3_length: 14
v_call: TRBV5-1
d_call: -
cdr3_nt: TGCGCCAGCAGCCCCGAGGGGCGGGGAGATACGCAGTATTTT
cdr3_aa: CASSPEGRGDTQYF

clone_size: many
j_call: TRBJ1-1
cdr3_length: 15
v_call: TRBV6-1
d_call: TRBD1
cdr3_nt: TGTGCCAGCAGTGGGGGGACAGGGAAGGAGACTGAAGCTTTCTTT
cdr3_aa: CASSGGTGKETEAFF

clone_size: -
j_call: TRBJ2-1
cdr3_length: 17
v_call: TRBV7-8
d_call: -
cdr3_nt: TGTGCCAGCAGCTTCAGAATGGTGTTGAGCTCCTACAATGAGCAGTTCTTC
cdr3_aa: CASSFRMVLSSYNEQFF

clone_size: many
j_call: TRBJ2-7
cdr3_length: 15
v_call: TRBV6-1
d_call: -
cdr3_nt: TGTGCCAGCAGCGCCCTAGCTGGGCCCTCCTACGAGCAGTACTTC
cdr3_aa: CASSALAGPSYEQYF

clone_size: few
j_call: TRBJ2-3
cdr3_length: 15
v_call: TRBV4-2
d_call: TRBD2
cdr3_nt: TGTGCCAGCAGCCTCCAGCGGGAGCGAACAGATACGCAGTATTTT
cdr3_aa: CASSLQRERTDTQYF

clone_size: many
j_call: TRBJ1-1
cdr3_length: 14
v_call: TRBV3-1
d_call: TRBD1
cdr3_nt: TGTGCCAGCAGCCCTCTAGGACAGGGAACTGAAGCTTTCTTT
cdr3_aa: CASSPLGQGTEAFF

clone_size: few
j_call: TRBJ2-3
cdr3_length: 15
v_call: TRBV24-1
d_call: -
cdr3_nt: TGTGCCACCAGTGATCGAGACACGGTGTTAGATACGCAGTATTTT
cdr3_aa: CATSDRDTVLDTQYF

clone_size: few
j_call: TRBJ2-1
cdr3_length: 16
v_call: TRBV12-3/TRBV12-4
d_call: -
cdr3_nt: TGTGCCAGCAGTCCTCTAGTAGGGACTTCCTACAATGAGCAGTTCTTC
cdr3_aa: CASSPLVGTSYNEQFF

clone_size: many
j_call: TRBJ2-5
cdr3_length: 12
v_call: TRBV20-1
d_call: TRBD1
cdr3_nt: TGCAGTGCGGCAGGGACAGAAGAGACCCAGTACTTC
cdr3_aa: CSAAGTEETQYF

clone_size: many
j_call: TRBJ1-1
cdr3_length: 13
v_call: TRBV12-3/TRBV12-4
d_call: -
cdr3_nt: TGTGCCAGCAGGCGGACAGCGAACACTGAAGCTTTCTTT
cdr3_aa: CASRRTANTEAFF

clone_size: -
j_call: TRBJ2-7
cdr3_length: 15
v_call: TRBV5-4
d_call: TRBD1
cdr3_nt: TGTGCCAGCACCCAGGGGGCAGGGGGAAACAACGAGCAGTACTTC
cdr3_aa: CASTQGAGGNNEQYF

clone_size: -
j_call: TRBJ1-1
cdr3_length: 15
v_call: TRBV28
d_call: -
cdr3_nt: TGTGCCAGCAGCAAGCACGGGACGGCAAACACTGAAGCTTTCTTT
cdr3_aa: CASSKHGTANTEAFF

clone_size: once
j_call: TRBJ2-5
cdr3_length: 16
v_call: TRBV4-1
d_call: -
cdr3_nt: TGCGCCAGCAGCCCGAAGGTCAGGGGGGTGGAGGAGACCCAGTACTTC
cdr3_aa: CASSPKVRGVEETQYF

clone_size: few
j_call: TRBJ2-2
cdr3_length: 16
v_call: TRBV27
d_call: TRBD2
cdr3_nt: TGTGCCAGCAGAGCTTTACTAGCGGGAGGGTTAGCGGAGCTGTTTTTT
cdr3_aa: CASRALLAGGLAELFF

clone_size: few
j_call: TRBJ2-1
cdr3_length: 15
v_call: TRBV12-3/TRBV12-4
d_call: -
cdr3_nt: TGTGCCAGCAGTTTGGAAATAGCGGTCAACAATGAGAAGTTCTTC
cdr3_aa: CASSLEIAVNNEKFF

clone_size: few
j_call: TRBJ1-1
cdr3_length: 13
v_call: TRBV5-1
d_call: -
cdr3_nt: TGCGCCAGCAGCTTCACCCGTGGGACTGAAGCTTTCTTT
cdr3_aa: CASSFTRGTEAFF

clone_size: -
j_call: TRBJ2-5
cdr3_length: 12
v_call: TRBV10-3
d_call: -
cdr3_nt: TGTGCCATCAGTGAGTCGACCGAGACCCAGTACTTC
cdr3_aa: CAISESTETQYF

clone_size: few
j_call: TRBJ2-2
cdr3_length: 13
v_call: TRBV10-2
d_call: -
cdr3_nt: TGCGCCAGCAGTCAACTGATTGGGGGTGCGCTGTTTTTT
cdr3_aa: CASSQLIGGALFF

clone_size: -
j_call: TRBJ2-7
cdr3_length: 15
v_call: TRBV3-1
d_call: TRBD2
cdr3_nt: TGTGCCAGCAGCCAAGAAATAGCGGGATTAGGCGAGCAGTACTTC
cdr3_aa: CASSQEIAGLGEQYF

clone_size: -
j_call: TRBJ2-3
cdr3_length: 16
v_call: TRBV6-1
d_call: -
cdr3_nt: TGTGCCAGCAGCCTACTAAAGGACCCGGCGGCGAATACGCAGTATTTT
cdr3_aa: CASSLLKDPAANTQYF

clone_size: few
j_call: TRBJ1-6
cdr3_length: 12
v_call: TRBV11-1
d_call: -
cdr3_nt: TGTGCCAGCAGCTCCCTCAATTCACCCCTCCACTTT
cdr3_aa: CASSSLNSPLHF

clone_size: few
j_call: TRBJ1-2
cdr3_length: 15
v_call: TRBV11-3
d_call: -
cdr3_nt: TGTGCCAGCAGCTTAGGTGGGGATAAGATGTATGGCTACACCTTC
cdr3_aa: CASSLGGDKMYGYTF

clone_size: few
j_call: TRBJ1-2
cdr3_length: 11
v_call: TRBV20-1
d_call: -
cdr3_nt: TGCAGTGCTAGGCATTTGGATGGCTACACCTTC
cdr3_aa: CSARHLDGYTF

clone_size: -
j_call: TRBJ2-1
cdr3_length: 16
v_call: TRBV14
d_call: -
cdr3_nt: TGTGCCAGCAGCCAAGACGAGTTTAGGTCCTACAATGAGCAGTTCTTC
cdr3_aa: CASSQDEFRSYNEQFF

clone_size: few
j_call: TRBJ2-2
cdr3_length: 13
v_call: TRBV29-1
d_call: -
cdr3_nt: TGCAGCGTTGAAGGCCCACGGGCCGGGGAGCTGTTTTTT
cdr3_aa: CSVEGPRAGELFF

clone_size: few
j_call: TRBJ1-3
cdr3_length: 13
v_call: TRBV28
d_call: -
cdr3_nt: TGTGCCAGCAGTTTATCCCCTCGAAACACCATATATTTT
cdr3_aa: CASSLSPRNTIYF

clone_size: many
j_call: TRBJ2-7
cdr3_length: 15
v_call: TRBV7-2
d_call: -
cdr3_nt: TGTGCCAGCAGCTTGGGGACTCGGAGCTCCTACGAGCAGTACTTC
cdr3_aa: CASSLGTRSSYEQYF

clone_size: many
j_call: TRBJ2-3
cdr3_length: 16
v_call: TRBV20-1
d_call: TRBD2
cdr3_nt: TGCAGTGCTAGCCCCTCGACTAGCTCCGGGGCAGATACGCAGTATTTT
cdr3_aa: CSASPSTSSGADTQYF

clone_size: many
j_call: TRBJ2-5
cdr3_length: 14
v_call: TRBV28
d_call: -
cdr3_nt: TGTGCCAGCAACATGGGGCAGTTCCAAGAGACCCAGTACTTC
cdr3_aa: CASNMGQFQETQYF

clone_size: -
j_call: TRBJ2-3
cdr3_length: 13
v_call: TRBV6-1
d_call: -
cdr3_nt: TGTGCCAGCAGTGCGGACAGCACAGATACGCAGTATTTT
cdr3_aa: CASSADSTDTQYF

clone_size: few
j_call: TRBJ2-7
cdr3_length: 17
v_call: TRBV6-1
d_call: -
cdr3_nt: TGTGCCACCCTACCAAGCCGGGACTCCTCGTTTGGTTCCGAGCAGTACTTC
cdr3_aa: CATLPSRDSSFGSEQYF

clone_size: -
j_call: TRBJ2-5
cdr3_length: 15
v_call: TRBV5-1
d_call: -
cdr3_nt: TGCGCCAGCAGCGTCGGGGCAAAGGGGGGAGAGACCCAGTACTTC
cdr3_aa: CASSVGAKGGETQYF

clone_size: -
j_call: TRBJ1-6
cdr3_length: 13
v_call: TRBV2
d_call: -
cdr3_nt: TGTGCCAGCACCGGACAGCCGAATTCACCCCTCCACTTT
cdr3_aa: CASTGQPNSPLHF

clone_size: many
j_call: TRBJ1-2
cdr3_length: 14
v_call: TRBV6-1
d_call: -
cdr3_nt: TGTGCCAGCAGTTTAACAGGGTCTGTTGGTGGCTACACCTTC
cdr3_aa: CASSLTGSVGGYTF